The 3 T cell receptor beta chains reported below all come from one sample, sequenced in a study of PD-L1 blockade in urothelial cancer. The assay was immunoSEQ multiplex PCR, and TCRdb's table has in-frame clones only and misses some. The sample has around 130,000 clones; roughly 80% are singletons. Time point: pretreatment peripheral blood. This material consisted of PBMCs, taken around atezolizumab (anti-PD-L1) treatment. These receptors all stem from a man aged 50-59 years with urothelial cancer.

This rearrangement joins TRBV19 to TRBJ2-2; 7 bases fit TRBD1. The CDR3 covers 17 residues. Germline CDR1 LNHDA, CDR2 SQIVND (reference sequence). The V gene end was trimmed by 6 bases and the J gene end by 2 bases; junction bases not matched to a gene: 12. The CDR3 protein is CASREFPGQRNTGELFF. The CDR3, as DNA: TGTGCCAGTAGGGAGTTCCCGGGACAGCGTAACACCGGGGAGCTGTTTTTT.

This CDR3 is CAISESIQGAGGYTF. CDR3 sequence (DNA): TGTGCCATCAGTGAGTCGATCCAGGGGGCAGGCGGCTACACCTTC. This chain connects TRBV10-3 to TRBJ1-2; 8 nucleotides agree with TRBD1. CDR1 and CDR2 (germline): ENHRY, SYGVKD. This CDR3 spans 15 amino acids. V lost 0 bases to trimming and J lost 8 bases; unmatched junction nucleotides: 8.

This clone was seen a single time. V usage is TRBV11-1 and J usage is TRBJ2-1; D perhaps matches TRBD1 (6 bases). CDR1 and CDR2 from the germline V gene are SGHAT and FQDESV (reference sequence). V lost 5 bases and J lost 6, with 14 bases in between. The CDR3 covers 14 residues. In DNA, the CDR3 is TGTGCCAGCAGCCGACGACAGGAGACCAATGAGCAGTTCTTC. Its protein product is CASSRRQETNEQFF.